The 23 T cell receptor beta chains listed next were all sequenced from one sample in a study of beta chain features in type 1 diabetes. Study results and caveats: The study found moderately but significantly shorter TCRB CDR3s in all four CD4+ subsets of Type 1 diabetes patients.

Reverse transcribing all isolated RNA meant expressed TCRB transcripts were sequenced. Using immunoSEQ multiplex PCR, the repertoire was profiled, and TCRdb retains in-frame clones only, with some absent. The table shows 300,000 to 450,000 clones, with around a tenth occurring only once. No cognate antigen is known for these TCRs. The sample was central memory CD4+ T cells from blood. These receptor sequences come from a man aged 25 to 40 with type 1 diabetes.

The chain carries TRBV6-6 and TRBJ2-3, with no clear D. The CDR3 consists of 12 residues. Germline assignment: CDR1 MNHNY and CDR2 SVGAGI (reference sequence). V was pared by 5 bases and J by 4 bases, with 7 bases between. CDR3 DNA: TGTGCCAGCAGTGGTCGGGCAGATACGCAGTATTTT. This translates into CASSGRADTQYF.

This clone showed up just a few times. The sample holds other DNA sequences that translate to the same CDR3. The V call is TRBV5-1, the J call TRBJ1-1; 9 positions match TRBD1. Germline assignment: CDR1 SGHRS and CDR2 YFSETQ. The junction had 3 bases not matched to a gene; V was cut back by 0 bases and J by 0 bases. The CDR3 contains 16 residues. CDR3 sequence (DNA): TGCGCCAGCAGCTTGGACGGACAGGGGATGAACACTGAAGCTTTCTTT. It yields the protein CASSLDGQGMNTEAFF.

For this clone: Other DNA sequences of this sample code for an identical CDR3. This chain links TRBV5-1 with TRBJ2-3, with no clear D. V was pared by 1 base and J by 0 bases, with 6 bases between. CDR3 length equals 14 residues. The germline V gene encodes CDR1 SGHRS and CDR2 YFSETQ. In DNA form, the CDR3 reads TGCGCCAGCAGCTTGCCGGCTAGCACAGATACGCAGTATTTT. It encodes CASSLPASTDTQYF.

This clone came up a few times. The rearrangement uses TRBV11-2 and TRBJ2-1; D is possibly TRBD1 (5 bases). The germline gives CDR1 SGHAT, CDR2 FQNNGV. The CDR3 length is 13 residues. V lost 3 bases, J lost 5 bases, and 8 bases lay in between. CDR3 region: CASSFFRDNEQFF. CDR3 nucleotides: TGTGCCAGCAGCTTCTTCAGGGACAATGAGCAGTTCTTC. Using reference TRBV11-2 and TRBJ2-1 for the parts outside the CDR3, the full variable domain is EAGVAQSPRYKIIEKRQSVAFWCNPISGHATLYWYQQILGQGPKLLIQFQNNGVVDDSQLPKDRFSAERLKGVDSTLKIQPAKLEDSAVYLCASSFFRDNEQFFGPGTRLTVL.

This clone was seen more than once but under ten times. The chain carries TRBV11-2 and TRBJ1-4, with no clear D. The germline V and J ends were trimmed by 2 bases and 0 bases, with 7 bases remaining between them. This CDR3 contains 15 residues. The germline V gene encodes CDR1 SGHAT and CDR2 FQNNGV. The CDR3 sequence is CASSLSPATNEKLFF. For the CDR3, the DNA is TGTGCCAGCAGCTTAAGCCCTGCAACTAATGAAAAACTGTTTTTT.

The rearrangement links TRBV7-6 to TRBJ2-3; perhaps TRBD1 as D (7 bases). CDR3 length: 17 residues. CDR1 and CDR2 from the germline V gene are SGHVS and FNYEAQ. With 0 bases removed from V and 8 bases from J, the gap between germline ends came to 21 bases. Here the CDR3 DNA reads TGTGCCAGCAGCTTAGCGGAGGGCGGAGGAAGGGGGCGTACGCAGTATTTT. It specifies CASSLAEGGGRGRTQYF.

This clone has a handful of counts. The DNA for the CDR3 is TGTGCCAGCACCTCCGAGGACAGGGTTGATGAAAAACTGTTTTTT. This sequence encodes CASTSEDRVDEKLFF. The chain carries TRBV28 and TRBJ1-4, with 8 bases matching TRBD1. The CDR3 covers 15 residues. V was clipped by 7 bases and J by 6 bases; unmatched bases: 10. Germline V lookup: CDR1 MDHEN, CDR2 SYDVKM.

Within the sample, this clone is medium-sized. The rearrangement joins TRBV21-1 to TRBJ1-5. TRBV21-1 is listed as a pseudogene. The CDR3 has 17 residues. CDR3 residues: CASSAARDCNSNQPQHF. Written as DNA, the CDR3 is TGTGCCAGCAGCGCAGCTCGGGACTGCAATAGCAATCAGCCCCAGCATTTT.

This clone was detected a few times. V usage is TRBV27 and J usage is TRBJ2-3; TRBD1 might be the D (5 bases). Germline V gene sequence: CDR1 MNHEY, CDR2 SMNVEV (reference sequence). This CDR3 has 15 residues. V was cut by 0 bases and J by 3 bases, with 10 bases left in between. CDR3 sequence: CASSLSIGATDTQYF. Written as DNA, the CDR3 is TGTGCCAGCAGTTTATCGATAGGGGCAACAGATACGCAGTATTTT.

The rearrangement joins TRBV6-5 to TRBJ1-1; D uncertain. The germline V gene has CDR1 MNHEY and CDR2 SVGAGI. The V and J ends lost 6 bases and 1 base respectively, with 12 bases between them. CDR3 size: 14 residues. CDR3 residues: CASSQNTGNTEAFF. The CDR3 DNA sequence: TGTGCCAGCAGCCAAAATACCGGGAACACTGAAGCTTTCTTT.

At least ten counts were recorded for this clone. The chain's CDR3 is CASSGQGFQPQHF. CDR3 DNA sequence: TGTGCCAGTAGTGGACAGGGGTTTCAGCCCCAGCATTTT. This rearrangement joins TRBV19 to TRBJ1-5; 9 bases are a match to TRBD1. With 5 bases clipped from V and 6 bases from J, the junction kept 2 bases outside the gene matches. There are 13 residues in the CDR3. The germline CDR1 and CDR2 sequences are LNHDA and SQIVND (reference sequence).

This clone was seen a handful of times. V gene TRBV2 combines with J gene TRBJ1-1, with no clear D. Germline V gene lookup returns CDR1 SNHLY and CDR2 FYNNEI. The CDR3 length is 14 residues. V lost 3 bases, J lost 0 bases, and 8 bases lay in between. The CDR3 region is CASSDLNLNTEAFF. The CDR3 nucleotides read TGTGCCAGCAGTGATCTTAATCTGAACACTGAAGCTTTCTTT. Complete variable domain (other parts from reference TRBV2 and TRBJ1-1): EPEVTQTPSHQVTQMGQEVILRCVPISNHLYFYWYRQILGQKVEFLVSFYNNEISEKSEIFDDQFSVERPDGSNFTLKIRSTKLEDSAMYFCASSDLNLNTEAFFGQGTRLTVV.

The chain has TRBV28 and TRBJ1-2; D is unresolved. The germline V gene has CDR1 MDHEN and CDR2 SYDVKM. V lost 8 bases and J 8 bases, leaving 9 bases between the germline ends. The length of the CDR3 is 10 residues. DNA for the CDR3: TGTGCCAGCTTCGGGGTCGGCTACACCTTC. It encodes CASFGVGYTF.

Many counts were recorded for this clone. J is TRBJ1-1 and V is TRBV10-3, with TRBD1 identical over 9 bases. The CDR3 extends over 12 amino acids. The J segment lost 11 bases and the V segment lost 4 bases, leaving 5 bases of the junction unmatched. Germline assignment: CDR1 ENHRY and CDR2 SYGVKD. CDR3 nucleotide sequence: TGTGCCATCAGTGGCCCGGGACAGGGTGCTTTCTTT. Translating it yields CAISGPGQGAFF.

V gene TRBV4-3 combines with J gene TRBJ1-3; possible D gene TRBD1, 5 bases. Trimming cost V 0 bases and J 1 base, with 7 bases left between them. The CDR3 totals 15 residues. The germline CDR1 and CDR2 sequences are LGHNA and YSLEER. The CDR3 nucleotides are TGCGCCAGCAGCCAAGATGCAGGGTCTGGAAACACCATATATTTT. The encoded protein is CASSQDAGSGNTIYF.

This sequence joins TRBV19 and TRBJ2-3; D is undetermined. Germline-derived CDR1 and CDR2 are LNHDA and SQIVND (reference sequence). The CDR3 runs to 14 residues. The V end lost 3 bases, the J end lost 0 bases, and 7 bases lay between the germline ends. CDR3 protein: CASSMGGSTDTQYF. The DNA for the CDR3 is TGTGCCAGTAGTATGGGTGGGAGCACAGATACGCAGTATTTT.

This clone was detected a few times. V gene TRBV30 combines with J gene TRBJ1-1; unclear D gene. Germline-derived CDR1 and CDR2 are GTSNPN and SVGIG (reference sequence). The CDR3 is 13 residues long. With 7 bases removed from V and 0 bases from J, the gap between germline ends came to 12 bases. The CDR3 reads CASPGRLNTEAFF. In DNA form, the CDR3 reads TGTGCCTCCCCAGGACGTTTGAACACTGAAGCTTTCTTT.

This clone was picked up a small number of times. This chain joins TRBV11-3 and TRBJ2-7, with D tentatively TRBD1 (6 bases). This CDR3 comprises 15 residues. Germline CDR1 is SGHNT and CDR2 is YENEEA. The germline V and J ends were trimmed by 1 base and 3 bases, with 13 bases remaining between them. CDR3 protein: CASSLVSQGSYEQYF. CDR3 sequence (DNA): TGTGCCAGCAGCTTAGTGAGCCAGGGGAGCTACGAGCAGTACTTC.

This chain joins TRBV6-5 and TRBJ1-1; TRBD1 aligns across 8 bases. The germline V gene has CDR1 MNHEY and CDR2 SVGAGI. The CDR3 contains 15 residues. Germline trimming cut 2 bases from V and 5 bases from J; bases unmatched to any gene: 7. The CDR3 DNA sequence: TGTGCCAGCAGTTACAACCCAGGGGGCCGGACTGAAGCTTTCTTT. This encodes CASSYNPGGRTEAFF.

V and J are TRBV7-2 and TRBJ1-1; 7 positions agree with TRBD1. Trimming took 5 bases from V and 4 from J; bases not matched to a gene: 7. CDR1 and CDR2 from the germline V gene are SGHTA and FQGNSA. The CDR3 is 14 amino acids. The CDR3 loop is CASSAMTGTTEAFF. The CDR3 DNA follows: TGTGCCAGCAGCGCGATGACAGGGACCACTGAAGCTTTCTTT.

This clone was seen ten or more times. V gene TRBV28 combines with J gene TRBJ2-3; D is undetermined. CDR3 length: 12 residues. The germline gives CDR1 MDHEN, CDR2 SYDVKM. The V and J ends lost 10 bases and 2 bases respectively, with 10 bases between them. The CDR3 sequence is CATIGFTDTQYF. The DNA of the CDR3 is TGTGCCACCATCGGTTTCACAGATACGCAGTATTTT.

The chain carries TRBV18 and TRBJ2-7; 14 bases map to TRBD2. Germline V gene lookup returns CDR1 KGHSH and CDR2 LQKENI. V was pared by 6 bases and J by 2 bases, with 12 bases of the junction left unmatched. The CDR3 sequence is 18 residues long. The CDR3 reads CASSPRAMGLAGAYEQYF. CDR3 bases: TGTGCCAGCTCCCCGAGGGCGATGGGACTAGCGGGAGCCTACGAGCAGTACTTC.

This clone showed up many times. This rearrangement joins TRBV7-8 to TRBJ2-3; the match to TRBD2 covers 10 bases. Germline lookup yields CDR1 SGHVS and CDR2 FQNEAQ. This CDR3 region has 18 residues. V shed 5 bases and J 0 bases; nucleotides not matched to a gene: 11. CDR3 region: CASSPRAGGGHSTDTQYF. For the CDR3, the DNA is TGTGCCAGCAGCCCCCGAGCGGGAGGGGGACATAGCACAGATACGCAGTATTTT.